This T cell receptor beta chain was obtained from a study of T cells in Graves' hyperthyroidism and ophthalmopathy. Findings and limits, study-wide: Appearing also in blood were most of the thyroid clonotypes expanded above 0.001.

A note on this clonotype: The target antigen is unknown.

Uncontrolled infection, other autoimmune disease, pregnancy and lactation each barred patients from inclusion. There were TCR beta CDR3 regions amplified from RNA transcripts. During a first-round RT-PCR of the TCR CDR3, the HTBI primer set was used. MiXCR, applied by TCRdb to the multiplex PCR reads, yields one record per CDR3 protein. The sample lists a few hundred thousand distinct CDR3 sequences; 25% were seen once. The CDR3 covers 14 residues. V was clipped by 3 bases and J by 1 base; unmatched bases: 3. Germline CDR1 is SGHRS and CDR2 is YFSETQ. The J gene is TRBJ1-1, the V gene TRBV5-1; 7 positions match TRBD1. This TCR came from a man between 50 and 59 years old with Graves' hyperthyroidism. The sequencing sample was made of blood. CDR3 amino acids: CASSWRDRNTEAFF. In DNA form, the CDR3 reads TGCGCCAGCAGCTGGAGGGACAGGAACACTGAAGCTTTCTTT.